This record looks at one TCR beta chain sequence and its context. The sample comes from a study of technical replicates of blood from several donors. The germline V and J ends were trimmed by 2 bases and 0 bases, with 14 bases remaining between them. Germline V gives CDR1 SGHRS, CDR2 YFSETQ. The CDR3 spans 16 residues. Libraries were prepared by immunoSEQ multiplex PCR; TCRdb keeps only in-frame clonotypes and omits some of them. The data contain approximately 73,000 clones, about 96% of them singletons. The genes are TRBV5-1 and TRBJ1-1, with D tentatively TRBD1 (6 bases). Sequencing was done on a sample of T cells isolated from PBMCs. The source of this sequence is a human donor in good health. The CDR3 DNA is TGCGCCAGCAGCTTATCTGGGACACAGATGAACACTGAAGCTTTCTTT. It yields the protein CASSLSGTQMNTEAFF.